These 17 T cell receptor beta chains share one sample of origin, sequenced in a study of graft-versus-host responses after intestinal transplantation. Tissue from the graft was processed to free its intraepithelial and lamina propria lymphocytes. The table came from immunoSEQ multiplex PCR; TCRdb's copy has only in-frame clones and leaves some out. Found here are some 3,300 clones, 70% to 75% of them singletons; the top ten hold 10%. Sample: ileum tissue, taken roughly 5 and 7 days after intestinal transplantation. The source of these receptors is a human patient who received an intestinal transplant, so some T cells may come from the graft donor.

This clone occurred a few times. The CDR3 here is CASSQDPPAGGPHNEQFF. The CDR3 nucleotides read TGCGCCAGCAGCCAAGATCCCCCTGCGGGAGGGCCGCACAATGAGCAGTTCTTC. The chain uses TRBV4-1 and TRBJ2-1; 9 nucleotides match TRBD2. V was clipped by 0 bases and J by 5 bases; unmatched bases: 11. Germline assignment: CDR1 MGHRA and CDR2 YSYEKL. This CDR3 comprises 18 residues.

The rearrangement uses TRBV4-2 and TRBJ2-2, with a possible D match to TRBD1 (6 bases). The germline CDR1 and CDR2 sequences are LGHNA and YNFKEQ. V was cut by 6 bases and J by 7 bases, with 12 bases left in between. CDR3 size: 13 residues. This chain's CDR3 is CASRFTGIGELFF. The CDR3 DNA reads as TGTGCCAGCAGGTTTACAGGGATCGGGGAGCTGTTTTTT.

This rearrangement joins TRBV27 to TRBJ2-7, with 10 nucleotides matching TRBD1. This CDR3 comprises 15 residues. The germline V gene encodes CDR1 MNHEY and CDR2 SMNVEV (reference sequence). V shed 2 bases, J shed 2 bases, and the junction held 3 bases outside the gene matches. CDR3 nucleotide sequence: TGTGCCAGCAGTTTAAGGACAGGGGGTGCCTACGAGCAGTACTTC. It codes for CASSLRTGGAYEQYF.

The CDR3 sequence: CSARGGYGYTF. CDR3 coding DNA: TGCAGTGCTAGAGGGGGCTATGGCTACACCTTC. V and J are TRBV20-1 and TRBJ1-2; D is undetermined. Germline V gives CDR1 DFQATT, CDR2 SNEGSKA (reference sequence). Trimming pared 1 base from V and 4 bases from J, leaving 4 bases between. The CDR3 has 11 residues.

This chain uses TRBV5-1 with TRBJ2-5; TRBD2 is a possible D gene (5 bases). Germline CDR1 reads SGHRS; CDR2 reads YFSETQ. The V end was cut by 0 bases, the J end by 4 bases, with 7 bases between. The CDR3 consists of 13 residues. The CDR3 protein is CASSLGAGETQYF. In DNA form, the CDR3 reads TGCGCCAGCAGCTTGGGCGCGGGAGAGACCCAGTACTTC. The variable domain in full, with the rest retrieved from reference TRBV5-1 and TRBJ2-5, is KAGVTQTPRYLIKTRGQQVTLSCSPISGHRSVSWYQQTPGQGLQFLFEYFSETQRNKGNFPGRFSGRQFSNSRSEMNVSTLELGDSALYLCASSLGAGETQYFGPGTRLLVL.

The J gene is TRBJ1-5, the V gene TRBV19, with D possibly matching TRBD1 (5 bases). Germline CDR1 is LNHDA and CDR2 is SQIVND (reference sequence). The CDR3 is 14 residues long. Trimming took off 2 bases at V and 1 base at J, with 6 bases between the two ends. The DNA for the CDR3 is TGTGCCAGTAGTATACAGGGAAGCAATCAGCCCCAGCATTTT. Encoded protein: CASSIQGSNQPQHF.

This chain joins TRBV19 and TRBJ2-3; 15 bases are a match to TRBD2. The CDR3 runs 17 residues. Germline lookup yields CDR1 LNHDA and CDR2 SQIVND (reference sequence). Trimming cost V 5 bases and J 3 bases; bases outside gene matches: 6. CDR3 nucleotides: TGTGCCAGTAGTTCCGGGACTAGCGGGGGGCGGACAGATACGCAGTATTTT. It yields the protein CASSSGTSGGRTDTQYF.

The chain joins TRBV7-6 to TRBJ2-1; D is ambiguous. CDR1 is SGHVS, CDR2 FNYEAQ, per germline. The CDR3 sequence is 15 residues long. Trimming removed 1 base at V and 2 bases at J, with 9 bases between. The CDR3 DNA sequence: TGTGCCAGCAGCTTAGAATCCCCCCCCTACAATGAGCAGTTCTTC. Translating it yields CASSLESPPYNEQFF. Drawing the rest from reference TRBV7-6 and TRBJ2-1, the complete variable domain is GAGVSQSPRYKVTKRGQDVALRCDPISGHVSLYWYRQALGQGPEFLTYFNYEAQQDKSGLPNDRFSAERPEGSISTLTIQRTEQRDSAMYRCASSLESPPYNEQFFGPGTRLTVL.

The chain combines TRBV27 with TRBJ1-6, with D perhaps TRBD1 (6 bases). The V gene's germline CDR1 is MNHEY and CDR2 SMNVEV (reference sequence). V lost 3 bases, J lost 9 bases, and 6 bases lay in between. This CDR3 has 12 amino acids. The CDR3 nucleotides are TGTGCCAGCAGTTTCAGGGGTTCACCCCTCCACTTT. Translated, it gives CASSFRGSPLHF.

This rearrangement joins TRBV25-1 to TRBJ1-5; possibly TRBD1 for D (6 bases). Per germline, CDR1 MGHDK and CDR2 SYGVNS. There are 14 residues in the CDR3. Trimming took 4 bases from V and 0 from J, leaving 7 bases between them. CDR3 nucleotide sequence: TGTGCCAGCAGTGGGACAGATAGCAATCAGCCCCAGCATTTT. This codes for CASSGTDSNQPQHF.

This clone occurred once. The rearrangement joins TRBV25-1 to TRBJ2-5, with TRBD1 matching 7 bases. Germline lookup yields CDR1 MGHDK and CDR2 SYGVNS. The CDR3 has 15 amino acids. V was pared by 2 bases and J by 0 bases, with 3 bases of the junction left unmatched. Here the CDR3 reads CASSEQDRDQETQYF. CDR3 nucleotide sequence: TGTGCCAGCAGTGAACAAGACAGGGACCAAGAGACCCAGTACTTC.

The genes are TRBV7-9 and TRBJ1-2; no definite D call. CDR3 size: 15 residues. Germline V gene sequence: CDR1 SEHNR, CDR2 FQNEAQ (reference sequence). Trimming removed 5 bases from V and 0 bases from J, with 13 bases in between. The CDR3 loop is CASSLVGRTNYGYTF. The DNA of the CDR3 is TGTGCCAGCAGCCTGGTCGGGCGAACTAACTATGGCTACACCTTC.

The chain couples TRBV9 to TRBJ2-3; 8 bases match TRBD2. The CDR3 totals 18 residues. CDR1 and CDR2 (germline): SGDLS, YYNGEE. J was trimmed by 4 bases and V by 3 bases; bases with no gene match: 16. The CDR3 loop reads CASSARLRGALRADTQYF. Here the CDR3 DNA reads TGTGCCAGCAGCGCCCGACTGCGGGGGGCCCTTCGGGCAGATACGCAGTATTTT.

The chain has TRBV9 and TRBJ1-1; D may be TRBD1 (5 bases). The CDR3 loop spans 14 amino acids. Trimming took off 0 bases at V and 1 base at J, with 7 bases between the two ends. The germline CDR1 and CDR2 sequences are SGDLS and YYNGEE. In DNA form, the CDR3 reads TGTGCCAGCAGCGTAGGGGGCGCGAACACTGAAGCTTTCTTT. Its translation is CASSVGGANTEAFF.

The V call is TRBV25-1, the J call TRBJ2-2, with 12 bases identical to TRBD2. The J segment lost 5 bases and the V segment lost 10 bases, leaving 5 bases of the junction unmatched. The germline CDR1 and CDR2 sequences are MGHDK and SYGVNS. The CDR3 runs to 14 residues. In DNA, the CDR3 is TGTGCCACAGGACTAGCGGGACGGACCGGGGAGCTGTTTTTT. As protein: CATGLAGRTGELFF. The entire variable domain, with the rest obtained from reference TRBV25-1 and TRBJ2-2, is as follows: EADIYQTPRYLVIGTGKKITLECSQTMGHDKMYWYQQDPGMELHLIHYSYGVNSTEKGDLSSESTVSRIRTEHFPLTLESARPSHTSQYLCATGLAGRTGELFFGEGSRLTVL.

V and J are TRBV7-8 and TRBJ2-7, with 7 bases fitting TRBD2. The CDR3 is 18 amino acids. With V trimmed by 1 base and J by 3 bases, 15 bases remained unmatched. CDR1 is SGHVS, CDR2 FQNEAQ, per germline. Here the CDR3 reads CASSLVVTSPQPFYEQYF. CDR3 nucleotides: TGTGCCAGCAGCTTAGTTGTGACTAGCCCTCAGCCCTTCTACGAGCAGTACTTC.

The chain combines TRBV5-1 with TRBJ1-1, with D unresolved. The CDR3 consists of 16 residues. Trimming took off 8 bases at V and 1 base at J, with 21 bases between the two ends. Per germline, CDR1 SGHRS and CDR2 YFSETQ. CDR3 sequence: CASRLDRPRENTEAFF. CDR3 bases: TGCGCCAGTCGCCTTGACCGCCCCCGGGAGAACACTGAAGCTTTCTTT.